The source of this TCR beta chain is a study of T cell responses to AZD1222 COVID-19 vaccine. Germline loops: CDR1 LNHDA, CDR2 SQIVND (reference sequence). The V and J ends lost 1 base and 1 base respectively, with 4 bases between them. The CDR3 has 13 amino acids. Assay: immunoSEQ multiplex PCR; the TCRdb copy retains only in-frame clones and omits some. Of about 150,000 clones in the sample, 82% were seen once. For this clone: The antigen is not known. This sample includes further DNA sequences coding for the same CDR3.

General study findings and limits: Reports say nearly half of spike-specific TCRs go after unmutated variant regions. Among AZD1222 vaccinees, only 5 to 7 were seropositive at baseline. The span of vaccine-associated CD4 TCRs extended across spike, with dominance at 160-218 and 743-854. Females made up more of the donors, who were largely white British, and clonal diversity may have come out too low.

Sequencing was performed on peripheral blood, taken on day 0 of MenACWY control vaccination. This chain links TRBV19 with TRBJ2-5; D is unclear. The sequence came from an adult in good health. As DNA, the CDR3 is TGTGCCAGTAGTATAGGTTCCCAAGAGACCCAGTACTTC. It is translated as CASSIGSQETQYF.